The clone carrying this TCR beta chain was found a few times. Antigen: not known. The sample comes from a study of human T cells and chemical hapten exposure. CDR1 and CDR2 (germline): GTSNPN, SVGIG (reference sequence). This CDR3 is built from 15 residues. With 1 base clipped from V and 3 bases from J, the junction kept 6 bases outside the gene matches. Regarding time point: pre-sensitization, week 0. Treatment of the sample: therapeutic diphenylcyclopropenone sensitization with weekly scalp DPC. Study results and limitations: Expanded TCRs produced significantly more large CDR3 similarity clusters than controls did.

TCRdb re-called the RACE reads with MiXCR, one entry per CDR3 protein. The table records about 85,000 distinct CDR3 sequences, roughly 8.5% of them present only once. The rearrangement joins TRBV30 to TRBJ2-1; 7 nucleotides agree with TRBD2. The starting material was whole blood, obtained in connection with sensitization to the hapten diphenylcyclopropenone (DPC). The sequence was obtained from a man in his forties with alopecia areata. Some clones in this sample may be carry-over from other donors' samples. CDR3 in amino acids: CAWSGRERGYNEQFF. The CDR3 bases are TGTGCCTGGAGTGGCCGGGAGCGGGGCTACAATGAGCAGTTCTTC.